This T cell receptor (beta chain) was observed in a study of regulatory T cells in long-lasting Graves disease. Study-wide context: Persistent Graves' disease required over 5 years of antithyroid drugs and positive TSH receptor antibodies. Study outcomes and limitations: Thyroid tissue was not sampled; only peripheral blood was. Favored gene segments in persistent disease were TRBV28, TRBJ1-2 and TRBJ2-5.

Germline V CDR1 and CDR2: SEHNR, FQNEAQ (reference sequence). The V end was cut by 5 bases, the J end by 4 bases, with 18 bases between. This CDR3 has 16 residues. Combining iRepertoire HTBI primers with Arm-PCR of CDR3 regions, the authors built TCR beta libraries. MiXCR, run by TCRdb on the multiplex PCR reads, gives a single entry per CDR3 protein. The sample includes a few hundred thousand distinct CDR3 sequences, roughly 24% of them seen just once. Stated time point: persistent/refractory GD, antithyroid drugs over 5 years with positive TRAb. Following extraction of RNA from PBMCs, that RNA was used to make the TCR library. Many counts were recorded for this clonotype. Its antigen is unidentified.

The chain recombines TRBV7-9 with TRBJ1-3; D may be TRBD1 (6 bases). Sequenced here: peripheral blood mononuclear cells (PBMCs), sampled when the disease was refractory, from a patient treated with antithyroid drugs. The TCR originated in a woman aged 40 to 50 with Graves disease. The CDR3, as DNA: TGTGCCAGCAGCCACATGTCAGGGGAGGCCGGAAACACCATATATTTT. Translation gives CASSHMSGEAGNTIYF.